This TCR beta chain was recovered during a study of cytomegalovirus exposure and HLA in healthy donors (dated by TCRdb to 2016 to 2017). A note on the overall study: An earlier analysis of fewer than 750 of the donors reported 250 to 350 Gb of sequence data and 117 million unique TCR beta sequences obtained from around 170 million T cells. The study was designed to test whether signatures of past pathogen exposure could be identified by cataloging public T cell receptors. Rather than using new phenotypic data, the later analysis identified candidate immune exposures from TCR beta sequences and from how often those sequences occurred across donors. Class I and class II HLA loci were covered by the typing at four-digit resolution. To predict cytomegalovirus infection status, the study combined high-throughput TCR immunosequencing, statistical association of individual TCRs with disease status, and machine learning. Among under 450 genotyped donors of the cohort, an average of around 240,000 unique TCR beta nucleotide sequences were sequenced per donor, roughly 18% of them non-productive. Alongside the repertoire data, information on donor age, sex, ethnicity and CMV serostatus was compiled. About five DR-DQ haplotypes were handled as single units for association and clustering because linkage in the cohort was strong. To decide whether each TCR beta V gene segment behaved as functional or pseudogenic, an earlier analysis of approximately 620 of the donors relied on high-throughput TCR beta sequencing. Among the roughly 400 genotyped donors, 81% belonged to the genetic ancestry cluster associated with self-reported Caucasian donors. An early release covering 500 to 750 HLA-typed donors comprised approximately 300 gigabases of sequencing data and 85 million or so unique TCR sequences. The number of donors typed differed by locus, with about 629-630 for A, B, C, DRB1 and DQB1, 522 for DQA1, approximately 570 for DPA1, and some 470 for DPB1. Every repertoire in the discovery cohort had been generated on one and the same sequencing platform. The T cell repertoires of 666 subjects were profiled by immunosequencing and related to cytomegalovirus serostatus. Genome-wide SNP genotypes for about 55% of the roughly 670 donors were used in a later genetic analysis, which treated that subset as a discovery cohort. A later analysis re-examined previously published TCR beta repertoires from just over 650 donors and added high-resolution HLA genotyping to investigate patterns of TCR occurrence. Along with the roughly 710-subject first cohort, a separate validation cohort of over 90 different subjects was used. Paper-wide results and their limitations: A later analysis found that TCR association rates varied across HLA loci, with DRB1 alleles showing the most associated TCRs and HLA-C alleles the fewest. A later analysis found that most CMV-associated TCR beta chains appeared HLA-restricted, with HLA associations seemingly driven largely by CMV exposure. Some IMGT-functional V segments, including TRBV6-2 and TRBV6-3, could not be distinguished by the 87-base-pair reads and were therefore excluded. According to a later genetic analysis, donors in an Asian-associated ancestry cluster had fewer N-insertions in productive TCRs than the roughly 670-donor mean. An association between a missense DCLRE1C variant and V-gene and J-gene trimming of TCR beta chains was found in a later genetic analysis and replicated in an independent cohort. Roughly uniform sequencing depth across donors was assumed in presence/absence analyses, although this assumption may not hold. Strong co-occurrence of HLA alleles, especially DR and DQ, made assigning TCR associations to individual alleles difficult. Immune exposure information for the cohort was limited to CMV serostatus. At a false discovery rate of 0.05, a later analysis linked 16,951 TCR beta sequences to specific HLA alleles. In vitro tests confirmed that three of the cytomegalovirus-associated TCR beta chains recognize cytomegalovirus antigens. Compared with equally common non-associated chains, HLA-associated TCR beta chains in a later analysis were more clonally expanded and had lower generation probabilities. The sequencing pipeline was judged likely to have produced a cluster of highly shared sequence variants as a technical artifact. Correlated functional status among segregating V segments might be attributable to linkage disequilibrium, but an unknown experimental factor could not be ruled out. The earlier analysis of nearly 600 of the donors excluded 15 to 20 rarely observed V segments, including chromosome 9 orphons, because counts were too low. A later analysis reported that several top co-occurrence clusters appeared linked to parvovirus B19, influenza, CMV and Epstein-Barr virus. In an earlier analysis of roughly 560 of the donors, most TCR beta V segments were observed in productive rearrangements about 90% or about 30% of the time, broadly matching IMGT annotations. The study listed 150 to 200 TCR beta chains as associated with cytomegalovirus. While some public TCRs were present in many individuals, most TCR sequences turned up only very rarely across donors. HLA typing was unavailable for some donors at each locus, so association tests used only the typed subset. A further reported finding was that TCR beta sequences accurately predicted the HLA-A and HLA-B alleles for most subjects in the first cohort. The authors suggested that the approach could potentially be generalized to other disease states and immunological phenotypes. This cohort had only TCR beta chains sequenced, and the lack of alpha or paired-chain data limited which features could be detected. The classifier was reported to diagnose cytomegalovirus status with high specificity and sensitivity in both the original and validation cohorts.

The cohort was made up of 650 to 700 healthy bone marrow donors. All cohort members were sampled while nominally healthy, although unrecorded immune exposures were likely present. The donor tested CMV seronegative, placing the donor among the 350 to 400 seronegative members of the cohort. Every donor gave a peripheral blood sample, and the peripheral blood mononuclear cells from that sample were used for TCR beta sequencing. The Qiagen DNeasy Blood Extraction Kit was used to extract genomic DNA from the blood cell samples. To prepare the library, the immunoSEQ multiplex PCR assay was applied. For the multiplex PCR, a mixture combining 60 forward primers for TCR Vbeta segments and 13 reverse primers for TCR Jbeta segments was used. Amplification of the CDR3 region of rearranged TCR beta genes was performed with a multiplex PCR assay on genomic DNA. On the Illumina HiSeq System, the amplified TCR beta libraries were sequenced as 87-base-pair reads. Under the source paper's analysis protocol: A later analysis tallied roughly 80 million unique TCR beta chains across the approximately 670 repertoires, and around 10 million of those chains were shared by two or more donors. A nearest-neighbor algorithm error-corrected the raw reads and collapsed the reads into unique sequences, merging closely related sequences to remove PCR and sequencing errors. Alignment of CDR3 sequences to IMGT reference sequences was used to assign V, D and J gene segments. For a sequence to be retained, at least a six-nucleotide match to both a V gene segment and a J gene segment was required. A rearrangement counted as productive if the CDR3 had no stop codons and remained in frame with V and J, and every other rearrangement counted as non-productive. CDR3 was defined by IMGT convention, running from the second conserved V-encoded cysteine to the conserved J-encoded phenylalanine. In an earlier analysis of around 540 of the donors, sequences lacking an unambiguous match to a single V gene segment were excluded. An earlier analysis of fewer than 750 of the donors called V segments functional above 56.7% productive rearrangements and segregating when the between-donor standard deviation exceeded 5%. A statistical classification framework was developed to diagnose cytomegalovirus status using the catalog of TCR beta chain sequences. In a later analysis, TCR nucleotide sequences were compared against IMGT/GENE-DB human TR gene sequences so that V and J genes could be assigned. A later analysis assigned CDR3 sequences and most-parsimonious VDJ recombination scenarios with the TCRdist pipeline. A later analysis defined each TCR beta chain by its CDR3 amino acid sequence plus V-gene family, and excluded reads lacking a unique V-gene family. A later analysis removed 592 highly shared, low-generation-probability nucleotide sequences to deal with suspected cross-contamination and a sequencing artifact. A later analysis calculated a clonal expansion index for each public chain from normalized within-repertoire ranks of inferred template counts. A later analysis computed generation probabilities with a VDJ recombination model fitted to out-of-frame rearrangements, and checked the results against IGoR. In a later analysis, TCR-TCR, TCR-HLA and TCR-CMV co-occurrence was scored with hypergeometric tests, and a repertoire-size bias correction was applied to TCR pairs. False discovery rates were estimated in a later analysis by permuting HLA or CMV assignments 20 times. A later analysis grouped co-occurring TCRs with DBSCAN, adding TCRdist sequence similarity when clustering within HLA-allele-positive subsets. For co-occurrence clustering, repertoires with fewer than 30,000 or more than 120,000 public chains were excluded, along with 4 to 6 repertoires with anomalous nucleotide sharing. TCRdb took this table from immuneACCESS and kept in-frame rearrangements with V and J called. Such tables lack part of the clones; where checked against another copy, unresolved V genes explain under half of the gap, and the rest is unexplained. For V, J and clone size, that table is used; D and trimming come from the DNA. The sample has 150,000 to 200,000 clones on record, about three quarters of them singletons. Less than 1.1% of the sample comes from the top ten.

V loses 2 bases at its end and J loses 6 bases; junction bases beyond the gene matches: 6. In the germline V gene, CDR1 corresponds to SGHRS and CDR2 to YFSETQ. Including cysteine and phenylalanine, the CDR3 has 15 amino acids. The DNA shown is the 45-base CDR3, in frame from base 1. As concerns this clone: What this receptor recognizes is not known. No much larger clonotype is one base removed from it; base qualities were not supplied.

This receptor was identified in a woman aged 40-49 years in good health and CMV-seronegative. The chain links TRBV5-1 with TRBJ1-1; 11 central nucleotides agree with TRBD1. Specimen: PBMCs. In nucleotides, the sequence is TGCGCCAGCAGCTTAGGACAGGGGGCGACCCCTGAAGCTTTCTTT. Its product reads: CASSLGQGATPEAFF.